The clone carrying this T cell receptor (beta chain) showed up just once. This sample is part of a study of T cells in Graves' hyperthyroidism and ophthalmopathy. The CDR3 length is 15 residues. Germline assignment: CDR1 SGHTA and CDR2 FQGNSA. The junction had 8 bases not matched to a gene; V was cut back by 7 bases and J by 5 bases. Clinical symptoms, serum thyroxine, TRAb, thyroid ultrasound and orbital computed tomography established diagnosis. Amplified TCR beta CDR3 regions came from RNA transcripts. The TCR CDR3 was amplified in a first-round RT-PCR using the HTBI primer set. TCRdb reanalysed the multiplex PCR reads using MiXCR and keeps one entry per CDR3 protein. Of around 620,000 distinct CDR3 sequences in the sample, under 60% were seen once.

The V and J genes are TRBV7-2 and TRBJ2-2; 9 bases are a match to TRBD1. The sequenced material came from peripheral blood or thyroid tissue (not recorded which). The TCR sequence derives from an adult woman with Graves' disease, either hyperthyroidism or ophthalmopathy (not recorded which). The CDR3 coding sequence is TGTGCCAGCAACGACGTGACAGGGGGTACCGGGGAGCTGTTTTTT. Protein product: CASNDVTGGTGELFF. The complete variable domain, with remaining parts taken from reference TRBV7-2 and TRBJ2-2, reads GAGVSQSPSNKVTEKGKDVELRCDPISGHTALYWYRQSLGQGLEFLIYFQGNSAPDKSGLPSDRFSAERTGGSVSTLTIQRTQQEDSAVYLCASNDVTGGTGELFFGEGSRLTVL.